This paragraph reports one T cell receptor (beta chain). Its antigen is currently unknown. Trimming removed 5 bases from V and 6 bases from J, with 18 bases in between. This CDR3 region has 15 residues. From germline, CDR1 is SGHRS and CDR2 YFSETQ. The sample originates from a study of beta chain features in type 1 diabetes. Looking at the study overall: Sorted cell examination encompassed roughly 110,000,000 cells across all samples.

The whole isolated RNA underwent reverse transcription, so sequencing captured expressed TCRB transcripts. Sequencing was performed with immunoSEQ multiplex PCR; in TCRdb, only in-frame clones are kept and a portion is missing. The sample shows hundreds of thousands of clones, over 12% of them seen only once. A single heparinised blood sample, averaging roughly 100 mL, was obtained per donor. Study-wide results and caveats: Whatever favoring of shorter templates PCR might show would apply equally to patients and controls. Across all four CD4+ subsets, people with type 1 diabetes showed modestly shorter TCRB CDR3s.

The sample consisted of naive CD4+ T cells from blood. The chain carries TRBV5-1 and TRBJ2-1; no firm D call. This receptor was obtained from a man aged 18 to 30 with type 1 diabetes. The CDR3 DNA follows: TGCGCCAGCAGTCCTCCTCTCCTGACTGGCAATGAGCAGTTCTTC. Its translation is CASSPPLLTGNEQFF.